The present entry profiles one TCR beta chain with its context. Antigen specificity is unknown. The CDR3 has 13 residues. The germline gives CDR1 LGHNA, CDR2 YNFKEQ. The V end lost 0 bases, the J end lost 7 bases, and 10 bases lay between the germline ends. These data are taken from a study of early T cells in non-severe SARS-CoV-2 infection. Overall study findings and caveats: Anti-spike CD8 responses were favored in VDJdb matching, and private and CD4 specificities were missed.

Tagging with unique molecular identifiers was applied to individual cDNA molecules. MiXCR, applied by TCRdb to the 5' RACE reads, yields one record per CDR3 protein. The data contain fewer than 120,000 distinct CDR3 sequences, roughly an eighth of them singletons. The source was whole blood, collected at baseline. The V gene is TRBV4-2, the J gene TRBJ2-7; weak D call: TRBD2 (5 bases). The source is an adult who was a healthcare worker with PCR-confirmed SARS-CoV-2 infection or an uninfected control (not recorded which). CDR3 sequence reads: CASSQDVRGEQYF. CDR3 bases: TGTGCCAGCAGCCAAGATGTTCGGGGAGAGCAGTACTTC.